The rows below give T cell receptor beta chains drawn from one sample of a study of blood T cell repertoires in COVID-19. Here immunoSEQ multiplex PCR was the method, and the copy in TCRdb shows in-frame clones only, minus some. The table lists approximately 400,000 clones, approximately 88% of them singletons. The sample taken for sequencing was peripheral blood. These receptors were taken from a woman between 45 and 60 years old with COVID-19, enrolled during active disease. Both conserved end residues are part of each CDR3. The D gene is left open where the match is weak. Size is omitted from some rows. Given values are once, few, many or a class for expanded clones.

d_gene	v_gene	abundance	j_gene	CDR3aa	CDR3nt
TRBD2	TRBV14	-	TRBJ2-1	CASSRSGGPLNEQFF	TGTGCCAGCAGCCGGAGCGGGGGGCCCCTCAATGAGCAGTTCTTC
-	TRBV29-1	-	TRBJ1-6	CSVGNRNNSPLHF	TGCAGCGTTGGAAACAGAAATAATTCACCCCTCCACTTT
TRBD1	TRBV2	-	TRBJ2-4	CASRGDRRAKNIQYF	TGTGCCAGCAGGGGGGACAGGCGAGCCAAAAACATTCAGTACTTC
TRBD2	TRBV30	-	TRBJ2-7	CAWSRGGYEQYF	TGTGCCTGGAGCCGGGGGGGTTACGAGCAGTACTTC
TRBD2	TRBV19	-	TRBJ2-3	CASSTSSGATDTQYF	TGTGCCAGTAGTACGTCTAGCGGGGCTACAGATACGCAGTATTTT
-	TRBV3-1/TRBV3-2	-	TRBJ2-1	CASSQVGEKGYNEQFF	TGTGCCAGCAGCCAAGTCGGGGAAAAGGGCTACAATGAGCAGTTCTTC
TRBD1	TRBV6-4	-	TRBJ2-3	CASRPDRGQDTQYF	TGTGCCAGCAGGCCGGACAGGGGGCAAGATACGCAGTATTTT
TRBD1	TRBV19	-	TRBJ1-5	CASMDRAWDSNQPQHF	TGTGCCAGTATGGACAGGGCTTGGGATAGCAATCAGCCCCAGCATTTT
-	TRBV4-1	once	TRBJ2-4	CASSHRTEFLAKNIQYF	TGCGCCAGCAGCCATCGGACAGAATTCCTAGCCAAAAACATTCAGTACTTC
TRBD2	TRBV9	once	TRBJ2-7	CASSARGLAGVKEQYF	TGTGCCAGCAGCGCCAGGGGACTAGCGGGGGTAAAGGAGCAGTACTTC